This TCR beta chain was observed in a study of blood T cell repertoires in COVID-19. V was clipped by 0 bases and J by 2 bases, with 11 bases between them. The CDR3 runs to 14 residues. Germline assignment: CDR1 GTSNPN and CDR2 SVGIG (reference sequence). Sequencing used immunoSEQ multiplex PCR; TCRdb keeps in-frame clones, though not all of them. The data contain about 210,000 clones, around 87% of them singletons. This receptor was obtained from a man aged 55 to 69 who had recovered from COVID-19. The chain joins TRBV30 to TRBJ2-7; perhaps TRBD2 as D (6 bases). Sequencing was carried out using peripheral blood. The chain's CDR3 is CAWSVLGTPYEQYF. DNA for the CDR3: TGTGCCTGGAGTGTACTAGGGACTCCCTACGAGCAGTACTTC.